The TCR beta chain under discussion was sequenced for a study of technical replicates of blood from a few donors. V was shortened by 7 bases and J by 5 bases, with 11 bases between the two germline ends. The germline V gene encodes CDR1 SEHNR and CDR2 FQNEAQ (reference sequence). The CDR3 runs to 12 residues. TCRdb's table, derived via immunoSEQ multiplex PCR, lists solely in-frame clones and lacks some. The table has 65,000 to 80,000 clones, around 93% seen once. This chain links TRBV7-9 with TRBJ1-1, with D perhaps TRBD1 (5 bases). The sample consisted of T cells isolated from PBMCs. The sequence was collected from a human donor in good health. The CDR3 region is CASNQGITEAFF. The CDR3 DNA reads TGTGCCAGCAACCAGGGTATTACTGAAGCTTTCTTT.